The 3 T cell receptor beta chains below come from one sample, sequenced in a study of blood T cells in healthy people across ages. Through a sample-barcoded 5' primer and a J-beta primer mix, a second PCR was run for roughly 6 to 12 cycles. TCRdb reprocessed the 5' RACE reads with MiXCR, giving one entry per CDR3 protein. Seen here are about 800,000 distinct CDR3 sequences, roughly 25% observed once, and the top ten hold approximately 3.7%. Separately, the same data were catalogued under a study of T cells of mothers and their children.

Sequencing used blood. The receptors shown here come from a boy aged 5-17 years in good health.

CDR3 sequence reads: CASSHAGTGNTGELFF. The CDR3 DNA sequence: TGTGCCAGCAGTCACGCCGGGACAGGGAACACCGGGGAGCTGTTTTTT. The chain joins TRBV6-5 to TRBJ2-2; TRBD1 aligns across 8 bases. Unmatched junction bases numbered 6, after V lost 5 bases and J lost 1 base. The CDR3 has 16 amino acids. Germline lookup yields CDR1 MNHEY and CDR2 SVGAGI.

A note on this clonotype: Germline and junction disagree at one end, which may indicate a read error. This chain uses TRBV14 with TRBJ1-1; D not certain. The CDR3 is made up of 13 amino acids. From germline, CDR1 is SGHDN and CDR2 FVKESK. The CDR3 nucleotides are TGTGCCAGCAGCCACGGCCTGAACACTGAAGTTTTCTTT. It is translated as CASSHGLNTEVFF.

The V and J genes are TRBV5-5 and TRBJ2-2, with 8 bases that match TRBD1. CDR1 is SGHKS and CDR2 is YYEKEE in the germline V gene (reference sequence). V shed 1 base and J 0 bases; nucleotides not matched to a gene: 5. This CDR3 has 17 residues. The CDR3: CASSLFGTGPNTGELFF. CDR3 in DNA: TGTGCCAGCAGCTTGTTCGGGACAGGCCCGAACACCGGGGAGCTGTTTTTT.